This T cell receptor (beta chain) stems from a study of T cell changes during pregnancy in multiple sclerosis. Libraries were prepared by immunoSEQ multiplex PCR; TCRdb keeps only in-frame clonotypes and omits some of them. The sample consists of 73,000 or so clones, about 90% of them appearing once. The sequences come from peripheral blood, collected in the second trimester of pregnancy. The sequence was obtained from a female donor with multiple sclerosis, enrolled in a pregnancy study.

The CDR3 spells CASSLAGEESYEQYF. The CDR3 nucleotides are TGTGCCAGCAGCTTAGCAGGGGAGGAATCGTACGAGCAGTACTTC. The rearrangement joins TRBV7-2 to TRBJ2-7, with a weak D call TRBD2 (6 bases). This CDR3 contains 15 residues. The germline gives CDR1 SGHTA, CDR2 FQGNSA. V was cut by 0 bases and J by 4 bases, with 13 bases left in between.